The present T cell receptor (beta chain) was sequenced within a study of blood T cell repertoires in COVID-19. Looking at the study overall: The United States, Italy and Spain provided the acute and convalescent COVID-19 samples. From T cells, B-cell-depleted T cells, or PBMCs came the material, which was cDNA or gDNA.

Source study methods: Amplified reference gene primers provided the basis for estimating nucleated cell counts. Generated by immunoSEQ multiplex PCR, the TCRdb table keeps only in-frame clones and is missing some. That table supplies the V and J calls and clone size; D and trimming were determined from the DNA. The sample lists about 100,000 clones, around 88% occurring once. Trimming pared 1 base from V and 5 bases from J, leaving 21 bases between. The CDR3 contains 17 residues. Germline V gene lookup returns CDR1 MNHEY and CDR2 SMNVEV (reference sequence). The clonotype was recovered from a human donor in a cohort sampled during active COVID-19. The sequenced sample consisted of peripheral blood. The J gene is TRBJ2-7, the V gene TRBV27; a weak D match, TRBD1 (5 bases). This chain's CDR3 is CASSLLIPSAGNHEQYF. CDR3 sequence (DNA): TGTGCCAGCAGTTTATTAATCCCGTCGGCAGGGAACCACGAGCAGTACTTC.